The 19 T cell receptor beta chains below all came from one sample that was sequenced in a study of blood T cell repertoires in COVID-19. Sequencing used immunoSEQ multiplex PCR; TCRdb keeps in-frame clones, though not all of them. The sample shows about 180,000 clones, more than 70% of them seen only once. Sequencing input: PBMCs or T cells enriched from blood (not recorded which). The receptors originated from a woman in her 30s who had recovered from COVID-19.

CDR3 amino acids: CSVSQGEKQPQHF. The CDR3 region has the DNA TGCAGCGTGTCTCAGGGGGAAAAGCAGCCCCAGCATTTT. This rearrangement joins TRBV29-1 to TRBJ1-5, with 7 bases aligning to TRBD1. The J segment lost 7 bases and the V segment lost 6 bases, leaving 9 bases of the junction unmatched. Germline V gene data show CDR1 as SQVTM and CDR2 as ANQGSEA. The CDR3 runs to 13 residues.

This clone was recorded once. This chain connects TRBV2 to TRBJ1-1, with no clear D. From germline, CDR1 is SNHLY and CDR2 FYNNEI. The germline V and J ends were trimmed by 5 bases and 1 base, with 8 bases remaining between them. The CDR3 has 13 amino acids. Here the CDR3 DNA reads TGTGCCAGCAGTACGGCAGGGAACACTGAAGCTTTCTTT. Its translation: CASSTAGNTEAFF.

This sequence joins TRBV5-1 and TRBJ2-1; D is ambiguous. The CDR3 spans 14 residues. Trimming pared 4 bases from V and 7 bases from J, leaving 15 bases between. Germline V gene lookup returns CDR1 SGHRS and CDR2 YFSETQ. The CDR3 coding sequence is TGCGCCAGCAGCCCGACCCAGTGGGCGAATGAGCAGTTCTTC. Its protein is CASSPTQWANEQFF.

The chain combines TRBV7-2 with TRBJ2-3, with 9 bases matching TRBD2. The V segment lost 5 bases and the J segment 4 bases; nucleotides outside the gene matches: 10. Germline-derived CDR1 and CDR2 are SGHTA and FQGNSA. The CDR3 is 16 amino acids. CDR3 sequence (DNA): TGTGCCAGCAGCCTACAGGCGGGAGGGCCCCCAGATACGCAGTATTTT. It encodes CASSLQAGGPPDTQYF. Based on the CDR3 plus reference TRBV7-2 and TRBJ2-3, the full variable domain is GAGVSQSPSNKVTEKGKDVELRCDPISGHTALYWYRQSLGQGLEFLIYFQGNSAPDKSGLPSDRFSAERTGGSVSTLTIQRTQQEDSAVYLCASSLQAGGPPDTQYFGPGTRLTVL.

This clone was recorded only once. This rearrangement joins TRBV7-3 to TRBJ2-1, with 9 bases matching TRBD1. In germline, CDR1 is SGHTA, CDR2 FQGTGA. This CDR3 is 14 amino acids long. Trimming cost V 5 bases and J 8 bases; bases outside gene matches: 7. This CDR3 reads CASSVRDRVDEQFF. The CDR3 region has the DNA TGTGCCAGCAGCGTCCGGGACAGGGTTGATGAGCAGTTCTTC.

The CDR3 here is CASSMFRDMASGEQYF. The CDR3 bases are TGTGCCAGCTCCATGTTCCGGGACATGGCATCGGGGGAGCAGTACTTC. The chain couples TRBV18 to TRBJ2-7; the D gene is possibly TRBD1 (6 bases). Trimming stripped 6 bases from V and 7 bases from J, with 25 bases between. Germline-derived CDR1 and CDR2 are KGHSH and LQKENI. This CDR3 is built from 16 residues. The whole variable domain, remainder taken from reference TRBV18 and TRBJ2-7, is NAGVMQNPRHLVRRRGQEARLRCSPMKGHSHVYWYRQLPEEGLKFMVYLQKENIIDESGMPKERFSAEFPKEGPSILRIQQVVRGDSAAYFCASSMFRDMASGEQYFGPGTRLTVT.

The chain carries TRBV30 and TRBJ1-1; weak D call: TRBD1 (5 bases). V gave up 2 bases and J gave up 1 base, with 8 bases separating them. Germline CDR1 and CDR2: GTSNPN and SVGIG (reference sequence). The CDR3 sequence is 13 residues long. The CDR3 loop reads CAWSRGQNTEAFF. CDR3 nucleotide sequence: TGTGCCTGGAGTCGAGGACAGAACACTGAAGCTTTCTTT.

V usage is TRBV10-3 and J usage is TRBJ1-4; D is perhaps TRBD1 (6 bases). Germline-derived CDR1 and CDR2 are ENHRY and SYGVKD. The CDR3 has 15 amino acids. Trimming left V 1 base short and J 6 bases short, with 12 bases between. As DNA, the CDR3 is TGTGCCATCAGTGAGTTCAGGGGAGGGGATGAAAAACTGTTTTTT. Amino acids: CAISEFRGGDEKLFF.

The J gene is TRBJ2-7, the V gene TRBV11-3; the match to TRBD2 covers 7 bases. With 1 base clipped from V and 3 bases from J, the junction kept 6 bases outside the gene matches. CDR1 and CDR2 from the germline V gene are SGHNT and YENEEA. The CDR3 covers 15 residues. The CDR3 nucleotides are TGTGCCAGCAGCTTAGGCGGGAGTCAGTACTACGAGCAGTACTTC. Protein product: CASSLGGSQYYEQYF.

The rearrangement uses TRBV10-3 and TRBJ2-7; perhaps TRBD2 as D (5 bases). There are 13 residues in the CDR3. Germline CDR1 reads ENHRY; CDR2 reads SYGVKD. V was trimmed by 4 bases and J by 6 bases, leaving 13 bases between them. CDR3 in amino acids: CAISGETRVEQYF. The CDR3 DNA follows: TGTGCCATCAGTGGCGAAACGAGGGTCGAGCAGTACTTC.

In the case of this clone: One end of the junction is discordant with germline, which a read error may explain. This chain links TRBV10-1 with TRBJ1-2; unclear D gene. Germline V gene sequence: CDR1 WNHNN, CDR2 SYGVQD (reference sequence). This CDR3 has 14 residues. For the CDR3, the DNA is TGCGCCAGCAGTACAAGGGAAGGACTCTATTGCTACACCTTC. As protein: CASSTREGLYCYTF.

The chain carries TRBV9 and TRBJ2-2; TRBD2 is a possible D gene (6 bases). Trimming pared 6 bases from V and 0 bases from J, leaving 12 bases between. Germline CDR1 reads SGDLS; CDR2 reads YYNGEE. This CDR3 has 15 amino acids. CDR3 coding DNA: TGTGCCAGCACCACCGGGACTGCGAACACCGGGGAGCTGTTTTTT. It encodes CASTTGTANTGELFF. The full variable domain, in which reference TRBV9 and TRBJ2-2 provide the parts outside the CDR3, is DSGVTQTPKHLITATGQRVTLRCSPRSGDLSVYWYQQSLDQGLQFLIQYYNGEERAKGNILERFSAQQFPDLHSELNLSSLELGDSALYFCASTTGTANTGELFFGEGSRLTVL.

The sample holds a few counts of this clone. The chain joins TRBV24-1 to TRBJ1-2; weak D call: TRBD1 (5 bases). The CDR3 covers 13 residues. Per the germline V gene, CDR1 is KGHDR and CDR2 is SFDVKD. Trimming removed 3 bases from V and 3 bases from J, with 7 bases in between. CDR3 residues: CATSDAGYYGYTF. As DNA, the CDR3 is TGTGCCACCAGTGATGCAGGGTACTATGGCTACACCTTC.

V gene TRBV7-3 combines with J gene TRBJ2-7; TRBD2 agrees at 8 bases. CDR3 length: 15 residues. V lost 5 bases, J lost 3 bases, and 9 bases stayed unmatched. The germline V gene encodes CDR1 SGHTA and CDR2 FQGTGA. The CDR3 sequence: CASSLTSGVFYEQYF. In nucleotides, the CDR3 is TGTGCCAGCAGCCTTACTAGCGGCGTTTTCTACGAGCAGTACTTC.

The chain recombines TRBV10-2 with TRBJ2-7, with 8 nucleotides matching TRBD2. Per the germline V gene, CDR1 is WSHSY and CDR2 is SAAADI. CDR3 length equals 16 residues. Trimming cost V 7 bases and J 1 base; bases outside gene matches: 12. CDR3 residues: CASTRQSSGRSYEQYF. The CDR3 coding sequence is TGCGCCAGCACCCGTCAATCCAGCGGGAGATCCTACGAGCAGTACTTC.

This clone came up once. This chain links TRBV5-1 with TRBJ2-7; 8 nucleotides line up with TRBD2. The V gene end was trimmed by 4 bases and the J gene end by 1 base; junction bases not matched to a gene: 7. Germline V gene data show CDR1 as SGHRS and CDR2 as YFSETQ. The CDR3 is 15 residues long. CDR3 amino acids: CASSPLAGPSYEQYF. CDR3 sequence (DNA): TGCGCCAGCAGCCCCCTAGCGGGTCCATCCTACGAGCAGTACTTC.

The gene calls are TRBV6-2 or TRBV6-3 and TRBJ2-7; D is unclear. This CDR3 region has 12 residues. Germline assignment: CDR1 MNHEY and CDR2 SVGEGT. Trimming removed 5 bases at V and 1 base at J, with 6 bases between. CDR3 sequence (DNA): TGTGCCAGCAGTCAAGCTTCCTACGAGCAGTACTTC. Translation gives CASSQASYEQYF.

The chain combines TRBV7-2 with TRBJ2-1; TRBD2 aligns across 8 bases. Germline-derived CDR1 and CDR2 are SGHTA and FQGNSA. The CDR3 spans 16 residues. V was pared by 2 bases and J by 4 bases, with 7 bases of the junction left unmatched. For the CDR3, the DNA is TGTGCCAGCAGCTTATCGGTAGCGGGGCATTACAATGAGCAGTTCTTC. Protein product: CASSLSVAGHYNEQFF.

For this clone: Other DNA sequences in this sample translate to the same CDR3. The chain recombines TRBV7-2 with TRBJ2-3; D is perhaps TRBD2 (5 bases). Germline loops: CDR1 SGHTA, CDR2 FQGNSA. Trimming pared 1 base from V and 2 bases from J, leaving 10 bases between. The CDR3 loop spans 15 amino acids. The CDR3 protein is CASSLGLAYTDTQYF. The CDR3 nucleotides are TGTGCCAGCAGCTTAGGGCTAGCCTACACAGATACGCAGTATTTT.